Below, 14 T cell receptor beta chains from the same sample are listed, as sequenced in a study of long-term antiretroviral therapy in people with HIV. The assay, immunoSEQ v3.0, was run at survey level. TCRdb keeps only in-frame clones here, not all; method: immunoSEQ multiplex PCR. Of approximately 21,000 clones listed, over 70% were seen once; the top ten hold less than 6%. The sequenced sample was unsorted PBMCs, obtained 0.3 years after starting antiretroviral therapy. All receptors come from a man aged 45-65 years with HIV.

This chain uses TRBV5-1 with TRBJ1-4, with no clear D. The CDR3 loop spans 16 amino acids. The V gene lost 4 bases and the J gene lost 0 bases, with 13 bases spanning the gap. Per the germline V gene, CDR1 is SGHRS and CDR2 is YFSETQ. The CDR3 DNA reads as TGCGCCAGCAGCCTTCTGACTCCCTCAACTAATGAAAAACTGTTTTTT. The encoded protein is CASSLLTPSTNEKLFF. Complete variable domain (other parts from reference TRBV5-1 and TRBJ1-4): KAGVTQTPRYLIKTRGQQVTLSCSPISGHRSVSWYQQTPGQGLQFLFEYFSETQRNKGNFPGRFSGRQFSNSRSEMNVSTLELGDSALYLCASSLLTPSTNEKLFFGSGTQLSVL.

The chain joins TRBV5-3 to TRBJ2-3, with D possibly being TRBD1 (6 bases). TRBV5-3 is an ORF for which the function is uncertain. This CDR3 has 11 amino acids. V gave up 5 bases and J gave up 9 bases, with 10 bases separating them. CDR3 sequence reads: CARREGGTQYF. The CDR3 DNA is TGTGCCAGAAGGGAAGGGGGAACGCAGTATTTT.

V is TRBV27 and J is TRBJ1-6; no firm D call. The CDR3 is made up of 13 amino acids. V lost 5 bases and J lost 7, with 9 bases in between. Germline loops: CDR1 MNHEY, CDR2 SMNVEV (reference sequence). The DNA for the CDR3 is TGTGCCAGCAGTCGGGTTAGCAATTCACCCCTCCACTTT. This sequence encodes CASSRVSNSPLHF.

The chain has TRBV5-1 and TRBJ2-2; the match to TRBD1 covers 7 bases. With V trimmed by 0 bases and J by 1 base, 6 bases remained unmatched. Germline CDR1 is SGHRS and CDR2 is YFSETQ. The CDR3 has 17 amino acids. The DNA for the CDR3 is TGCGCCAGCAGCTTGGCCGAAGGGACAGTGAACACCGGGGAGCTGTTTTTT. Translation gives CASSLAEGTVNTGELFF.

This clone came up once. The chain combines TRBV19 with TRBJ1-6; D not certain. The germline gives CDR1 LNHDA, CDR2 SQIVND (reference sequence). The CDR3 is made up of 14 amino acids. Trimming cost V 6 bases and J 3 bases, with 9 bases left between them. The DNA for the CDR3 is TGTGCCAGTAGAGACCGGCTCTATAATTCACCCCTCCACTTT. Its protein is CASRDRLYNSPLHF.

This clone has just one count. The chain couples TRBV7-2 to TRBJ2-1; TRBD2 matches at 9 bases. This CDR3 spans 15 amino acids. J gave up 3 bases and V 2 bases, and 2 bases lay outside the gene matches. Germline loops: CDR1 SGHTA, CDR2 FQGNSA. The CDR3 reads CASSLIAGDYNEQFF. CDR3 nucleotides: TGTGCCAGCAGCTTAATAGCGGGAGACTACAATGAGCAGTTCTTC.

V gene TRBV19 combines with J gene TRBJ2-5; D unresolved. The CDR3 runs to 13 residues. Trimming pared 2 bases from V and 5 bases from J, leaving 9 bases between. The germline V gene has CDR1 LNHDA and CDR2 SQIVND (reference sequence). The CDR3 here is CASSIQRRETQYF. The CDR3 bases are TGTGCCAGTAGTATACAACGACGGGAGACCCAGTACTTC.

The chain has TRBV15 and TRBJ2-7; perhaps TRBD2 as D (6 bases). Germline assignment: CDR1 LNHNV and CDR2 YYDKDF (reference sequence). This CDR3 spans 15 amino acids. V shed 4 bases and J shed 0 bases, with 13 bases lying between them. In nucleotides, the CDR3 is TGTGCCACCAGCATTAGCGGACTCCACTCCTACGAGCAGTACTTC. Its protein is CATSISGLHSYEQYF.

This chain connects TRBV18 to TRBJ1-1, with a weak D call TRBD1 (6 bases). Trimming left V 1 base short and J 2 bases short, with 11 bases between. CDR1 is KGHSH, CDR2 LQKENI, per germline. This CDR3 spans 15 amino acids. CDR3 loop: CASSPQGQRNTEAFF. The CDR3 bases are TGTGCCAGCTCACCACAAGGACAGCGTAACACTGAAGCTTTCTTT.

This chain uses TRBV10-3 with TRBJ1-3; 10 positions agree with TRBD1. The trim removed 2 bases at V and 1 base at J, leaving 5 bases unmatched. The CDR3 runs 17 residues. Germline-derived CDR1 and CDR2 are ENHRY and SYGVKD. In nucleotides, the CDR3 is TGTGCCATCAGTGAGCCTGGGACAGGGGATTCTGGAAACACCATATATTTT. This translates into CAISEPGTGDSGNTIYF.

The gene calls are TRBV19 and TRBJ1-1, with D unresolved. The CDR3 sequence is 16 residues long. The V gene's germline CDR1 is LNHDA and CDR2 SQIVND (reference sequence). Trimming shortened V by 2 bases and J by 3 bases, and 16 bases separated the two germline ends. The CDR3 loop reads CASSIPSMGGDTEAFF. The CDR3 coding sequence is TGTGCCAGTAGTATACCCTCGATGGGCGGAGACACTGAAGCTTTCTTT. Complete variable domain (other parts from reference TRBV19 and TRBJ1-1): DGGITQSPKYLFRKEGQNVTLSCEQNLNHDAMYWYRQDPGQGLRLIYYSQIVNDFQKGDIAEGYSVSREKKESFPLTVTSAQKNPTAFYLCASSIPSMGGDTEAFFGQGTRLTVV.

The J gene is TRBJ1-3, the V gene TRBV6-6, with a tentative D call TRBD1 (5 bases). The V and J ends lost 3 bases and 4 bases respectively, with 16 bases between them. This CDR3 region has 16 residues. CDR1 is MNHNY and CDR2 is SVGAGI in the germline V gene (reference sequence). The CDR3 DNA is TGTGCCAGCAGTTATCCGGCGGGGGTCATAGGAAACACCATATATTTT. This translates into CASSYPAGVIGNTIYF.

The chain is built from TRBV9 and TRBJ1-2; 7 bases match TRBD1. The CDR3 extends over 16 amino acids. V dropped 3 bases and J dropped 3; count of bases not matched to a gene: 11. Germline assignment: CDR1 SGDLS and CDR2 YYNGEE. CDR3 nucleotide sequence: TGTGCCAGCAGCGGTGAAAGACAGGGCCGAGACTATGGCTACACCTTC. Its translation is CASSGERQGRDYGYTF.

The V gene is TRBV27, the J gene TRBJ1-2, with 8 bases aligning to TRBD1. The CDR3 spans 15 residues. Trimming at V came to 5 bases and at J to 4 bases, leaving 9 bases not matched to a gene. CDR1 is MNHEY and CDR2 is SMNVEV in the germline V gene (reference sequence). The CDR3 sequence is CASSIMGTGFYGYTF. The DNA of the CDR3 is TGTGCCAGCAGTATTATGGGGACAGGATTCTATGGCTACACCTTC.